This T cell receptor (beta chain) was obtained from a study of blood T cell repertoires in COVID-19. This clone was counted a few times. Per germline, CDR1 SGHAT and CDR2 FQNNGV. This CDR3 is built from 14 residues. V gave up 4 bases and J gave up 6 bases, with 16 bases separating them. TCRdb keeps only in-frame clones here, not all; method: immunoSEQ multiplex PCR. The data hold some 370,000 clones, with 80% to 90% observed a single time. J is TRBJ2-7 and V is TRBV11-2; TRBD2 is a possible D gene (5 bases). The clonotype comes from a woman aged 25 to 45 with COVID-19, enrolled during active disease. The specimen sequenced was peripheral blood. CDR3 in DNA: TGTGCCAGCAGCTCCCGGGAAGGTTGGACCGAGCAGTACTTC. Its translation is CASSSREGWTEQYF.